This T cell receptor beta chain appears in the sequencing data of a study of blood T cell repertoires in COVID-19. The CDR3 contains 16 residues. Trimming left V 1 base short and J 7 bases short, with 17 bases between. Germline V gene data show CDR1 as SGHAT and CDR2 as FQNNGV. The table came from immunoSEQ multiplex PCR; TCRdb's copy has only in-frame clones and leaves some out. The repertoire holds around 19,000 clones, about four fifths seen once, with about 15% in the top ten. The TCR comes from a man aged 35 to 55 with active or convalescent COVID-19. The source material was peripheral blood. The chain employs TRBV11-2 and TRBJ2-1, with D perhaps TRBD2 (6 bases). The chain's CDR3 is CASSLVIVGGANEQFF. The CDR3 nucleotides are TGTGCCAGCAGCTTAGTCATCGTGGGGGGTGCGAATGAGCAGTTCTTC.